The 9 T cell receptor beta chains presented below share a single source sample, sequenced in a study of tumor-infiltrating lymphocytes in primary liver carcinoma. Co-extracted RNA and DNA came from roughly 20-30 mg of unsorted bulk tissue. Starting from approximately 470 ng of total RNA, TCR beta cDNA was produced with a primer in the constant region. What produced the TCR beta libraries was three nested multiplex PCR rounds using slightly modified ARM-PCR. Each of the first two PCR rounds ran roughly 10 cycles with TRBV1-TRBV30 forward and C-beta reverse primers. Using its own MiXCR run on the multiplex PCR reads, TCRdb lists one record per CDR3 protein. The sample has 95,000 to 100,000 distinct CDR3 sequences, about 70% seen once. Sequencing was carried out using liver tumor tissue from sampling region 2. Sample subset: tumor region T2, inferior pole. These receptor sequences come from a woman aged 55-75 years with primary liver carcinoma and hepatitis B virus infection.

This clonotype was recorded many times. The V and J genes are TRBV6-1 and TRBJ2-6; tentatively, D is TRBD1 (5 bases). With 10 bases removed from V and 0 bases from J, the gap between germline ends came to 16 bases. CDR1 is MNHNS and CDR2 is SASEGT in the germline V gene. The CDR3 consists of 16 residues. CDR3 loop: CAIEFFQGSGANVLTF. CDR3 bases: TGTGCCATCGAGTTTTTTCAGGGCTCTGGGGCCAACGTCCTGACTTTC.

The rearrangement links TRBV30 to TRBJ2-4; no definite D call. Trimming removed 4 bases at V and 3 bases at J, with 10 bases between. CDR3 length: 13 amino acids. Looked up from germline, CDR1 is GTSNPN and CDR2 is SVGIG (reference sequence). CDR3: CAWIITDKNIQYF. CDR3 nucleotide sequence: TGTGCCTGGATTATCACAGACAAAAACATTCAGTACTTC. Full variable domain (rest looked up from reference TRBV30 and TRBJ2-4): SQTIHQWPATLVQPVGSPLSLECTVEGTSNPNLYWYRQAAGRGLQLLFYSVGIGQISSEVPQNLSASRPQDRQFILSSKKLLLSDSGFYLCAWIITDKNIQYFGAGTRLSVL.

This clonotype has at least ten counts. The CDR3 protein is CASSLRGSGELFF. CDR3 in DNA: TGCGCCAGCAGCTTGAGGGGATCCGGGGAGCTGTTTTTT. The chain couples TRBV5-1 to TRBJ2-2; a weak D match, TRBD1 (5 bases). The length of the CDR3 is 13 residues. V was trimmed by 1 base and J by 6 bases, leaving 7 bases between them. Germline V gene sequence: CDR1 SGHRS, CDR2 YFSETQ.

V and J are TRBV12-3 or TRBV12-4 and TRBJ1-1; 8 bases match TRBD1. The CDR3 totals 15 residues. CDR3 in DNA: TGTGTCAGGAGTACCCTGTCTTCAGGGGGCTCTGAAGCTTTCTTT. It encodes CVRSTLSSGGSEAFF.

Concerning this clonotype: This may arise from a read error, as a much more abundant clone is one base away. The chain is built from TRBV28 and TRBJ1-4, with D tentatively TRBD1 (5 bases). There are 14 residues in the CDR3. V lost 7 bases to trimming and J lost 8 bases, with 17 bases between them. Germline assignment: CDR1 MDHEN and CDR2 SYDVKM. CDR3 sequence: CASTTRGGMEKLFF. For the CDR3, the DNA is TGTGCCAGCACGACAAGGGGCGGTATGGAAAAACTGTTTTTT.

Of note for this clonotype: Compared with germline, one end of the junction differs, possibly owing to a read error. The V call is TRBV7-8, the J call TRBJ1-5; perhaps TRBD1 as D (5 bases). The CDR3 contains 17 residues. Looked up from germline, CDR1 is SGHVS and CDR2 is FQNEAQ. The CDR3, as DNA: TGTGCCAGCAGCTTAGTCCCCGTCGGGGGTGGGAGACAGCCCCGGCATTTT. The encoded protein is CASSLVPVGGGRQPRHF.

Comment on this clonotype: A much larger clone differs from this one at a single base, so this may be a read error. The V gene is TRBV5-1, the J gene TRBJ2-2, with D tentatively TRBD1 or TRBD2 (5 bases each). Germline assignment: CDR1 SGHRS and CDR2 YFSETQ. The CDR3 consists of 13 residues. The CDR3 DNA follows: TGCGCCAGCAGTGGGACGAACAGCGGGGAGCTGTTTTTT. Translation gives CASSGTNSGELFF.

This clonotype was seen only once. Since no conserved phenylalanine or tryptophan closes the CDR3, a read error is the likely cause. The V and J genes are TRBV10-3 and TRBJ2-2, with D possibly TRBD1 on 6 matching bases. The germline gives CDR1 ENHRY, CDR2 SYGVKD. V lost 6 bases and J lost 0, with 14 bases in between. The CDR3 runs to 16 residues. The CDR3 DNA sequence: TGTGCCATCAGCTCTATACAGGGCGCGAACACCGGGGAGCTGTTTGTT. It yields the protein CAISSIQGANTGELFV.

For this clonotype: Germline and junction disagree at one end, which may indicate a read error. The chain employs TRBV6-2 or TRBV6-3 and TRBJ2-5; D gene ambiguous. The CDR3 extends over 13 amino acids. CDR1 MNHEY and CDR2 SVGEGT come from the germline V gene. The CDR3 sequence: CARSRDPRVAQYF. The CDR3 DNA reads as TGTGCCAGAAGTCGTGACCCGAGAGTGGCCCAATACTTC.